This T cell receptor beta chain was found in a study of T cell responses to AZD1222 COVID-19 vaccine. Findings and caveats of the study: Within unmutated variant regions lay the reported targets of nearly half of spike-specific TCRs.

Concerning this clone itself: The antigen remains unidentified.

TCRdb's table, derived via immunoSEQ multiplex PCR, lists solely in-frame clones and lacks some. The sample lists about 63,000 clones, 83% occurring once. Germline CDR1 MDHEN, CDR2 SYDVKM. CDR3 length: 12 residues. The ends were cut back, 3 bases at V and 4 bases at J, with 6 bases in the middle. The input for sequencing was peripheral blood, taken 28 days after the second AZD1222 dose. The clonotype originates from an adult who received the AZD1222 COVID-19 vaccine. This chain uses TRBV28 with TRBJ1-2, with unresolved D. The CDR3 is CASSLGLYGYTF. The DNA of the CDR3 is TGTGCCAGCAGTTTGGGTCTCTATGGCTACACCTTC.